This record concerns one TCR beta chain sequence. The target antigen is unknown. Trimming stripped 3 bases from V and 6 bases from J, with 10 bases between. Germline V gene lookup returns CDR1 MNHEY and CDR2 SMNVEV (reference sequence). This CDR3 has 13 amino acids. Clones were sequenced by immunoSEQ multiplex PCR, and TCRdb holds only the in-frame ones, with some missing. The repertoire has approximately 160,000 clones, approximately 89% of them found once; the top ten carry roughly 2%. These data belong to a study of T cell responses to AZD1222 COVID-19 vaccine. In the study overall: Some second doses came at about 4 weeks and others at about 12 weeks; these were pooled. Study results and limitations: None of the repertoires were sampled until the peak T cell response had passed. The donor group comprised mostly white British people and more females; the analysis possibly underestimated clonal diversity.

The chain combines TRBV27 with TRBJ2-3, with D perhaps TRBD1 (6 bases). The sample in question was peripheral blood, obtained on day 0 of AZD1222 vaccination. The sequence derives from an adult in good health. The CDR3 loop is CASSFRRGDTQYF. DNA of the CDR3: TGTGCCAGCAGTTTCCGCAGGGGTGATACGCAGTATTTT.